This TCR beta chain originates from a study of blood T cells in healthy people across ages. CDR1 and CDR2 (germline): MNHEY, SMNVEV (reference sequence). V was trimmed by 4 bases and J by 2 bases, leaving 15 bases between them. CDR3 length: 16 amino acids. A J-beta primer mix and a sample-barcoded 5' primer were used in a second PCR of roughly 7 to 12 cycles. TCRdb passed the 5' RACE reads through MiXCR, listing each CDR3 protein once. In the table there are 1.4 million to 1.5 million distinct CDR3 sequences, roughly 40% of which are singletons. The receptor's source is a woman aged 18 to 35 in good health. Sequences were obtained from blood. J is TRBJ2-1 and V is TRBV27, with no clear D. The CDR3, as DNA: TGTGCCAGCAGTTCCCCGACCATCCCCCCCTACAATGAGCAGTTCTTC. It codes for CASSSPTIPPYNEQFF.